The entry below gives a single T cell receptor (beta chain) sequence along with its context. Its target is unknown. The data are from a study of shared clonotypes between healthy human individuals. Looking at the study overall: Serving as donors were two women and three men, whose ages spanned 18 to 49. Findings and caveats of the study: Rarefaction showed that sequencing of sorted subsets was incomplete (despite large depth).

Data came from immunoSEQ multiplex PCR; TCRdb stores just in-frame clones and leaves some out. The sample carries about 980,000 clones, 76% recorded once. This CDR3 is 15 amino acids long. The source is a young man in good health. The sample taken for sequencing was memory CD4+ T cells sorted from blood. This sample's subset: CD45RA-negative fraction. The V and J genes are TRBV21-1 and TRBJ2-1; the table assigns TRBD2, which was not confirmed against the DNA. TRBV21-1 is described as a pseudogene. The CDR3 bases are TGTGCCAACGACCGAGGAGGGAGTAGCGACAATGAGCAGTTCTTC. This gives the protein CANDRGGSSDNEQFF.